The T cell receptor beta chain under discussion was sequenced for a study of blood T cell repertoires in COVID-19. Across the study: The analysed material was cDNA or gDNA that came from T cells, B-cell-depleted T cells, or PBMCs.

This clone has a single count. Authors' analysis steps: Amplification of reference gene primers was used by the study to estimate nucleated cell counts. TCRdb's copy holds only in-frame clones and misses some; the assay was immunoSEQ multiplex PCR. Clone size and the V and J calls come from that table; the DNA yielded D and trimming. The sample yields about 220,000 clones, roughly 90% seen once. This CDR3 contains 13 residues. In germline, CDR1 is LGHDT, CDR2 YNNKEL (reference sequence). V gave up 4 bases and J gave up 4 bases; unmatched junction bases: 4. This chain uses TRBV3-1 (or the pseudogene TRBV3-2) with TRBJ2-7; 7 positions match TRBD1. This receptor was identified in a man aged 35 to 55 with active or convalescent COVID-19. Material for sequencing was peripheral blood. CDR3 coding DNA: TGTGCCAGCAGCCTATACAGGGGTTACGAGCAGTACTTC. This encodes CASSLYRGYEQYF.